This TCR beta chain derives from a study of cytomegalovirus exposure and HLA in healthy donors. Study context: Samples from HLA-typed donors yielded approximately 88 million unique TCRs in an early data release. Study-level points and caveats: HLA allele associations emerged for 17,000 or so TCR beta sequences in a later analysis, at 0.05 false discovery rate. Many donors shared some public TCRs, even though most TCR sequences were rare. Most of the TCR beta V segments (in an earlier analysis) were productive either about 87% or about 30% of the time.

Germline V gene sequence: CDR1 SGHRS, CDR2 YFSETQ. This CDR3 contains 15 residues. V gave up 3 bases and J gave up 5 bases, with 14 bases separating them. This clone has just a few counts. What it recognizes is unknown. In the PCR, 60 Vbeta and 13 Jbeta primers were used. Assay: immunoSEQ multiplex PCR; the TCRdb copy retains only in-frame clones and omits some. Of 75,000 to 80,000 clones listed, roughly two thirds were seen once; the top ten hold roughly 4.5%. The receptor's source is a man aged 60-69 years in good health and CMV-seropositive. The chain has TRBV5-1 and TRBJ2-2, with D perhaps TRBD2 (6 bases). Sequencing input: PBMCs. The CDR3 protein is CASSWGIAATGELFF. For the CDR3, the DNA is TGCGCCAGCAGCTGGGGAATAGCGGCAACCGGGGAGCTGTTTTTT.